This TCR beta chain is from a study of cytomegalovirus exposure and HLA in healthy donors. Study-wide results and limits: Because they were indistinguishable, some V segments, including TRBV6-2 and TRBV6-3, were excluded.

The V gene lost 0 bases and the J gene lost 2 bases, with 7 bases spanning the gap. CDR1 LGHNA and CDR2 YSLEER come from the germline V gene. This CDR3 has 14 residues. Only a few counts were recorded for this clone. The antigen is unknown. The PCR used 60 Vbeta and 13 Jbeta primers. Profiling relied on immunoSEQ multiplex PCR, and the TCRdb table lists in-frame clones only, not all of them. The sample records over 250,000 clones, approximately 90% being singletons. V and J are TRBV4-3 and TRBJ1-1; D not certain. The sequence derives from a man aged 35 to 55 in good health and CMV-seropositive. Material: PBMCs. The CDR3 coding sequence is TGCGCCAGCAGCCAAGATTCCGGTAACACTGAAGCTTTCTTT. Amino acid sequence: CASSQDSGNTEAFF.